These 6 T cell receptor beta chains were all obtained from the same sample, sequenced in a study of cytomegalovirus exposure and HLA in healthy donors. The primer mix had 60 Vbeta and 13 Jbeta primers. Clones were sequenced by immunoSEQ multiplex PCR, and TCRdb holds only the in-frame ones, with some missing. This table holds more than 150,000 clones, around three quarters found once. The specimen was PBMCs. The receptors derive from a woman between 25 and 40 years old in good health and CMV-seropositive.

The chain carries TRBV10-2 and TRBJ1-5; D call uncertain. There are 17 residues in the CDR3. Looked up from germline, CDR1 is WSHSY and CDR2 is SAAADI. V gave up 3 bases and J gave up 0 bases, with 15 bases separating them. CDR3 sequence (DNA): TGCGCCAGCAGTGAACGGGAGTTGGTCGGTAGCAATCAGCCCCAGCATTTT. Residues: CASSERELVGSNQPQHF.

This chain joins TRBV5-1 and TRBJ1-5; 8 nucleotides agree with TRBD1. This CDR3 has 18 residues. Germline values: CDR1 SGHRS, CDR2 YFSETQ. V lost 0 bases to trimming and J lost 3 bases; unmatched junction nucleotides: 11. Here the CDR3 DNA reads TGCGCCAGCAGCTTGGCGACAGGGGACCGGCGGGACAATCAGCCCCAGCATTTT. Protein: CASSLATGDRRDNQPQHF.

This clone has a single count. The chain links TRBV11-2 to TRBJ1-4; D unresolved. Germline V CDR1 and CDR2: SGHAT, FQNNGV. The V end lost 0 bases, the J end lost 8 bases, and 10 bases lay between the germline ends. The CDR3 extends over 14 amino acids. The CDR3 sequence: CASSLDRFREKLFF. The CDR3 DNA is TGTGCCAGCAGCTTAGACAGGTTTCGGGAAAAACTGTTTTTT.

The CDR3 region is CASSPGAYNEQFF. In nucleotides, the CDR3 is TGTGCCAGCAGTCCGGGGGCCTACAATGAGCAGTTCTTC. The chain carries TRBV28 and TRBJ2-1; perhaps TRBD2 as D (6 bases). CDR1 and CDR2 (germline): MDHEN, SYDVKM. Deletions cut 5 bases from V and 2 bases from J, with 7 bases between. The CDR3 totals 13 residues.

The V call is TRBV7-9, the J call TRBJ2-3; 12 bases align to TRBD2. The CDR3 has 15 amino acids. Trimming cost V 7 bases and J 4 bases; bases outside gene matches: 6. Germline CDR1 SEHNR, CDR2 FQNEAQ (reference sequence). The CDR3: CASMRLAGESDTQYF. In DNA, the CDR3 is TGTGCCAGCATGCGACTAGCGGGGGAGTCAGATACGCAGTATTTT.

As regards this clone: A junction end diverges from the germline sequence, so it may reflect a read error. V is TRBV7-2 and J is TRBJ2-2; D remains unclear. The CDR3 sequence is 15 residues long. Germline V gene sequence: CDR1 SGHTA, CDR2 FQGNSA. The CDR3 reads CASSVAPLGTGELFF. The CDR3 DNA is TGTGCCAGCAGCGTAGCCCCCCTAGGCACCGGGGAGCTGTTTTTT.